This T cell receptor (beta chain) came from a study of T cell responses to AZD1222 COVID-19 vaccine (dated by TCRdb to the early 2020s). Notes on the research overall: A total of approximately 250 trial participants underwent TCR sequencing, of whom roughly 210 had received two doses of AZD1222 and 26 had received two doses of the MenACWY control vaccine. Trial participants were enrolled by age into subgroups of 18-55, 56-69 and 70-plus years, and around 150, 29 and 61 TCR-sequenced participants, respectively, were included in these subgroups. Overall study results and their limits: The whole spike protein was spanned by vaccine-associated CD4 TCRs, and dominant responses were seen in regions 160-218 and 743-854. In the small 56-69-year group, the increase in depth fell short of significance, most likely because of low power. After two AZD1222 doses, both the breadth and the depth of spike-specific TCRs were significantly higher than at day 0 and than in MenACWY recipients. Participants were mostly white British and included more females than males, and it was suggested by the authors that clonal diversity may have been underestimated. Because no samples from the day 14 peak response were available, repertoires could be characterized only after the peak T cell response. Only five to seven AZD1222 recipients were SARS-CoV-2 seropositive at baseline, limiting conclusions about previously exposed vaccinees. Nearly half of unique spike-specific TCRs reportedly recognized epitopes outside regions mutated in the B.1.351 and B.1.1.7 variants.

For this clone: Its antigen remains unidentified. No base qualities exist here, and no much larger clone lies one base off it.

The CDR3 starts with the cysteine, ends with the phenylalanine, and has 13 residues. Just the 39-base CDR3 DNA is kept, in frame starting at base 1. At the junction V is shortened by 2 bases and J by 5 bases, with 10 bases in between. Looking up the germline V gene yields CDR1 SGHNT and CDR2 YENEEA. The time point label, as the study defines it: about 28 days (+/-7) after the second vaccine dose. AZD1222 recipients whose second dose came at about 4 weeks and those whose second dose came at about 12 weeks were combined into one group, since spike-specific TCR depth and breadth did not differ between the two schedules. Vaccinee samples were obtained from the UK trials COV001 and COV002, which included a single-blind randomized controlled phase 2/3 trial of AZD1222 (ChAdOx1 nCoV-19) in healthy adults. Trial participant PBMC samples were collected at day 0 and day 28 after the second dose for TCRbeta chain sequencing.

The CDR3 regions of human TCRbeta chains were analyzed by immunosequencing. The original pipeline was this. TCRs in the repertoires were matched against a reference library of SARS-CoV-2-specific TCRs that had been generated with the MIRA antigen-specificity platform. Breadth was defined as the fraction of unique TCRs that were SARS-CoV-2-associated. Depth was defined as the fraction of total T cells that were SARS-CoV-2-associated. Using the MIRA data, every spike-specific TCR was mapped to the spike region that the TCR reacted to and assigned to either a CD4 or a CD8 class. Log10-transformed breadth and depth values were compared by one-way ANOVA with Sidak's multiple comparisons tests. TCRdb limited this immuneACCESS table to in-frame rearrangements with V and J called. A share of clones is missing; checked studies link under half to unresolved V genes, and the rest is unexplained. V and J calls plus clone size are reproduced from that table; the DNA served to infer D and trimming. This sample has about 170,000 clones in its table, and 87% of those were observed once. 0.85% to 1.2% of the sample belongs to the ten largest clones.

This specimen consisted of peripheral blood, obtained 28 days after the second AZD1222 dose. The source is an adult who received the AZD1222 COVID-19 vaccine. The rearrangement combines TRBV11-3 with TRBJ2-7, with no D gene named confidently. The CDR3 has the sequence CASSLFMGNEQYF. The bases read TGTGCCAGCAGCTTATTTATGGGTAACGAGCAGTACTTC.